This T cell receptor beta chain emerged from a study of blood T cell repertoires in COVID-19. The overall study: Both acute and convalescent COVID-19 samples were obtained from the United States, Italy and Spain.

The table came from immunoSEQ multiplex PCR; TCRdb's copy has only in-frame clones and leaves some out. Altogether about 240,000 clones are present, roughly 86% being singletons, with the ten largest covering over 9%. The sample consisted of peripheral blood. This clonotype was obtained from a man older than 75 with acute or convalescent COVID-19.

The chain's CDR3 is CASSSPGTLYNSPLHF. CDR3 DNA sequence: TGTGCCAGCAGCTCCCCAGGCACCCTCTATAATTCACCCCTCCACTTT. The chain combines TRBV5-8 with TRBJ1-6; D unclear. Looked up from germline, CDR1 is SGHTS and CDR2 is YDEGEE. There are 16 residues in the CDR3. Deletions cut 3 bases from V and 3 bases from J, with 13 bases between. Together with reference TRBV5-8 and TRBJ1-6, the CDR3 gives the full variable domain: EAGVTQSPTHLIKTRGQQATLRCSPISGHTSVYWYQQALGLGLQFLLWYDEGEERNRGNFPPRFSGRQFPNYSSELNVNALELEDSALYLCASSSPGTLYNSPLHFGNGTRLTVT.